This entry concerns a single TCR beta chain. Its specificity is unknown. This record belongs to a study of cytomegalovirus exposure and HLA in healthy donors. Overall study results and limits: Owing to their indistinguishability, certain V segments, notably TRBV6-2 and TRBV6-3, were excluded. TCR beta chain V- and J-gene trimming was linked, in a later analysis, to a missense variant in DCLRE1C.

60 Vbeta and 13 Jbeta primers were used in PCR. This table comes from immunoSEQ multiplex PCR, and its TCRdb copy is limited to in-frame clones, with some not included. The sample shows approximately 100,000 clones, more than 60% of them seen only once. Trimming shortened V by 1 base and J by 4 bases, and 13 bases separated the two germline ends. The CDR3 runs to 15 residues. The germline V gene has CDR1 LGHNA and CDR2 YNFKEQ. The chain uses TRBV4-2 and TRBJ2-5, with TRBD2 as a possible D gene (6 bases). The sample was PBMCs. This TCR derives from a female donor in good health and CMV-seropositive. CDR3 nucleotides: TGTGCCAGCAGCCAAGGGCGGGGTAGTGGAGAGACCCAGTACTTC. Translated: CASSQGRGSGETQYF.